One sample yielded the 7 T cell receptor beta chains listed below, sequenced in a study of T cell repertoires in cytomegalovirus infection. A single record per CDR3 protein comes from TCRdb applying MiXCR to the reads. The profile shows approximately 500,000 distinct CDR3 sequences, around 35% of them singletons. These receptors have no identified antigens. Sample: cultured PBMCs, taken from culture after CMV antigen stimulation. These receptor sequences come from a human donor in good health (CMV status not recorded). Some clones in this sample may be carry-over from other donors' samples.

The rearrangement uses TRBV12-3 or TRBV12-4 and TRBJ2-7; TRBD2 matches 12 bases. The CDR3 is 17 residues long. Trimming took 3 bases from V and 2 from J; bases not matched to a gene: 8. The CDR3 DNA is TGTGCCAGCAGTTTGGGAGGACTAGCGGGGACCACCTACGAGCAGTACTTC. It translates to CASSLGGLAGTTYEQYF.

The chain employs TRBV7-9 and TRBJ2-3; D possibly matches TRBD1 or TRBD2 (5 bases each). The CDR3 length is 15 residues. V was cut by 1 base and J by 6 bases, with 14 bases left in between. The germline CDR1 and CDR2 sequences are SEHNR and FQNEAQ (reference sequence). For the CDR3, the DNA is TGTGCCAGCAGCTTAGAGACTCCTTGGGGGGATACGCAGTATTTT. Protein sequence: CASSLETPWGDTQYF.

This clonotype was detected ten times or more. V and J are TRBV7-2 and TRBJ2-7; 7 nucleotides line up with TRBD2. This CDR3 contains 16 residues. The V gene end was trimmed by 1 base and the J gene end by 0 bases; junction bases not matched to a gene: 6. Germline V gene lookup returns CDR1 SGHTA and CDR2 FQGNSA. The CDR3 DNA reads TGTGCCAGCAGCTTAGTCTCGGGGGGACGCTCCTACGAGCAGTACTTC. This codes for CASSLVSGGRSYEQYF.

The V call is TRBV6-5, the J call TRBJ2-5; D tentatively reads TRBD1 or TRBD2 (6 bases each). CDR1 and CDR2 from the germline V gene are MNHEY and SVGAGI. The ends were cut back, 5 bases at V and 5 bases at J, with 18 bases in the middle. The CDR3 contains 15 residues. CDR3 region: CASSTPAVGGETQYF. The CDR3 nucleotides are TGTGCCAGCAGTACCCCCGCGGTAGGGGGGGAGACCCAGTACTTC.

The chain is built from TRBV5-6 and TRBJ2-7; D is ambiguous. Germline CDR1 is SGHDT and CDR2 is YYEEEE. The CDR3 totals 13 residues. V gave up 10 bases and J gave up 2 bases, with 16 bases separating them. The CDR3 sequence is CASTGPFPYEQYF. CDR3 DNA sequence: TGTGCCTCTACCGGGCCATTCCCCTACGAGCAGTACTTC.

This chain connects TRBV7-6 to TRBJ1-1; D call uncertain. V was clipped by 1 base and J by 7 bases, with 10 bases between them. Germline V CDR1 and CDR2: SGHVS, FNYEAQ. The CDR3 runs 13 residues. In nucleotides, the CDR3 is TGTGCCAGCAGCTTAGAGGCGGGAAATGAAGCTTTCTTT. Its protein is CASSLEAGNEAFF.

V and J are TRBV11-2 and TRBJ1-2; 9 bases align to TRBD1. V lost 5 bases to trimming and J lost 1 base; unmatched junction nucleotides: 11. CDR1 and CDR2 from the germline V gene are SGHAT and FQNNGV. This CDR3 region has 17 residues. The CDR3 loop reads CASSRTDRGRLNYGYTF. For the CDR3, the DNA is TGTGCCAGCAGCCGAACGGACAGGGGCCGTCTTAACTATGGCTACACCTTC.